The TCR beta chain described here comes from a study of CD8 T cells in Susac syndrome. The CDR3 has 13 amino acids. V was trimmed by 3 bases and J by 5 bases, leaving 11 bases between them. Per germline, CDR1 MDHEN and CDR2 SYDVKM. Sequencing of TCR beta was performed on blood CD8+ T cells and on blood CD4+ T cells. TEMRA cells were FACS-enriched, and CD8+ and CD4+ T cells were isolated negatively. With random hexamers, roughly 0.45 to 1 ug RNA was reverse transcribed. MiXCR was run by TCRdb on the immunoSEQ multiplex PCR reads, yielding one entry per CDR3 protein. Of about 180,000 distinct CDR3 sequences listed, 90% to 95% are singletons.

The TCR comes from a human donor with multiple sclerosis. The chain is built from TRBV28 and TRBJ2-7; weak D call: TRBD2 (5 bases). The sequenced material came from CD8+ T cells from PBMCs. CDR3 in DNA: TGTGCCAGCAGTTTTCGAGGGCCCGACGAGCAGTACTTC. Translation: CASSFRGPDEQYF.